This TCR beta chain stems from a study of shared clonotypes between healthy human individuals. Broader study findings: Non-shared clonotypes had lower generation probabilities than those shared by all four donors.

After removal of 7 bases from V and 6 bases from J, the junction contained 6 bases not matched to a gene. This CDR3 comprises 13 residues. The germline CDR1 and CDR2 sequences are MNHNY and SVGAGI (reference sequence). Each PCR replicate from the sorted subsets contained about 210 ng DNA, which is about 30,000 T cell genomes. Assay: immunoSEQ multiplex PCR; the TCRdb copy retains only in-frame clones and omits some. Of over a million clones listed, 78% are singletons. Note on this clone: What it binds is unknown.

The sequenced sample was memory CD4+ T cells from PBMCs. Subset denoted: CD45RA-negative fraction. This receptor was taken from a man younger than 30 in good health. Some clones in this sample may be carry-over from other donors' samples. The chain combines TRBV6-6 with TRBJ2-3, with 8 bases matching TRBD2. The CDR3 DNA reads as TGTGCCAGCACGACGGGAGGGGGGGATACGCAGTATTTT. Protein product: CASTTGGGDTQYF.